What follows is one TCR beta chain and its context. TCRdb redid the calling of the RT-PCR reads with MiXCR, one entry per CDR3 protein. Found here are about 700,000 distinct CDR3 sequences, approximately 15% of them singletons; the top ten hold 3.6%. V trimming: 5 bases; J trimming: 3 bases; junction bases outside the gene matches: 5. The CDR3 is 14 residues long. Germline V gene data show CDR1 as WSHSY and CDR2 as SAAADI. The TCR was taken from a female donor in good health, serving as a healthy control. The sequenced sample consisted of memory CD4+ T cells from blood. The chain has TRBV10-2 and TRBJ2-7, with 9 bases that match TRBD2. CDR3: CASSLREGGYEQYF. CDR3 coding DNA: TGCGCCAGCAGTCTGCGGGAGGGGGGCTACGAGCAGTACTTC.